This T cell receptor (beta chain) was recorded in a study of blood T cell repertoires in COVID-19. Whole-study context: The cDNA or gDNA used as material had been derived from T cells, B-cell-depleted T cells, or PBMCs.

J gave up 6 bases and V 10 bases, and 16 bases lay outside the gene matches. This CDR3 is built from 16 residues. From germline, CDR1 is MDHEN and CDR2 SYDVKM. Original processing notes: Reference gene primer amplification yielded estimated nucleated cell counts. Profiled with immunoSEQ multiplex PCR; TCRdb holds only in-frame clones, not every one. V, J and clone size derive from that table, while D and trimming were established from the DNA sequence. Of more than 350,000 clones in the sample, 88% were seen once. Sequenced material: PBMCs or T cells enriched from blood (not recorded which). The receptor was derived from a woman under 30 who had been exposed to COVID-19. This chain connects TRBV28 to TRBJ2-1; 9 nucleotides agree with TRBD2. Written as DNA, the CDR3 is TGTGCCACCAATCGAGCAATGGCGGGAGGGCTCAATGAGCAGTTCTTC. Translating gives CATNRAMAGGLNEQFF.